The present T cell receptor (beta chain) was sequenced within a study of vaccination and CD4 T cells after COVID-19. Overall study results and limits: Convalescent patient numbers were relatively low, with no early post-infection timepoints.

TCRdb re-called the PCR reads with MiXCR, one entry per CDR3 protein. There are tens of thousands of distinct CDR3 sequences in the sample; more than 40% occur only once, and about 5.6% lies in the top ten. Noted time point: late sampling 161 to 241 days after vaccination in a few convalescent patients. This clonotype turned up a few times. No antigen is known for it. This receptor was taken from a human donor who had recovered from COVID-19. Sequences were derived from CD4+ T cells from blood, sampled about 7 months after SARS-CoV-2 vaccination.

As DNA, the CDR3 is TGCGCCAGCAGCTTGGCCGGGACATCCTCATTCTATGGCTACACCTTC. Residues: CASSLAGTSSFYGYTF. The rearrangement joins TRBV5-1 to TRBJ1-2; tentative D call: TRBD1 (6 bases). CDR3 length: 16 residues. CDR1 and CDR2 (germline): SGHRS, YFSETQ. V lost 0 bases to trimming and J lost 4 bases, with 16 bases between them.